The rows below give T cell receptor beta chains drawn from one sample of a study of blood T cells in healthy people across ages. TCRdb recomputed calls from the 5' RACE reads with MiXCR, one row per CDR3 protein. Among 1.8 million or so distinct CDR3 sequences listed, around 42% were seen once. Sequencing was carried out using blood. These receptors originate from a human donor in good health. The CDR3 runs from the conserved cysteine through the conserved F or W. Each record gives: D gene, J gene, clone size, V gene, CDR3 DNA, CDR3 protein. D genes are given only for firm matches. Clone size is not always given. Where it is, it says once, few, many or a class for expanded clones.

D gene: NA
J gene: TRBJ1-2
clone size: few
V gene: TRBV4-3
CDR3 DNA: TGCGCCAGCAGCCAAGGTCCAGTATTCTATGGCTACACCTTC
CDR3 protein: CASSQGPVFYGYTF

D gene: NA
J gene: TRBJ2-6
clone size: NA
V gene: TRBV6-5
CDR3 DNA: TGTGCCAGCAGTCCCTCGAAATCTGGGGCCAACGTCCTGACTTTC
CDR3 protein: CASSPSKSGANVLTF

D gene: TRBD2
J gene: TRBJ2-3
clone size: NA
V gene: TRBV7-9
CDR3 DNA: TGTGCCAGCAGCTTGGGAGGCAGCGGGGGCCGCGCAGATACGCAGTATTTT
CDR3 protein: CASSLGGSGGRADTQYF

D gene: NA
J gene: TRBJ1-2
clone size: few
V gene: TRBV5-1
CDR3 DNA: TGCGCCAGCAGCTTGGGCCAGGGAATGTATGGCTACACCTTC
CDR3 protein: CASSLGQGMYGYTF

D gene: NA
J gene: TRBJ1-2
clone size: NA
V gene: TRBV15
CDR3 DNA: TGTGCCACCAGCAGAGATCCCGGGGGCGCCGGTGGCTACACCTTC
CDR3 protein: CATSRDPGGAGGYTF

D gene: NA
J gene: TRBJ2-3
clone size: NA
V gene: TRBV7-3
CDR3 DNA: TGTGCCAGCAGCCTATTAACGGGGGCCGATACGCAGTATTTT
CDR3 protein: CASSLLTGADTQYF

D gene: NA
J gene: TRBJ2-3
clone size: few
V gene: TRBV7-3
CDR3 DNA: TGTGCCAGCAGCTCACAGGGATCTTGGAGACGAGGGACAGATACGCAGTATTTT
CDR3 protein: CASSSQGSWRRGTDTQYF

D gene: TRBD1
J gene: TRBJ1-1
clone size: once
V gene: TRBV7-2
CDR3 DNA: TGTGCCAGCCTTAGGGGGCCAGTGACTGAAGCTTTCTTT
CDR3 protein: CASLRGPVTEAFF

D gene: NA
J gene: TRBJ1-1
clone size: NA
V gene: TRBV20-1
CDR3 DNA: TGCAGTGCTAGAGTCTCAGGTACTGAAGCTTTCTTT
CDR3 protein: CSARVSGTEAFF

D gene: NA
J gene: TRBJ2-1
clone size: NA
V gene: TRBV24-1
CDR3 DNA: TGTGCCGCCAGTGATTTAACGGGGTACAATGAGCAGTTCTTC
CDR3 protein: CAASDLTGYNEQFF

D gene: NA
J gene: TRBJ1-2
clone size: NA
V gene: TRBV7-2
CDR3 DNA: TGTGCCAGCAGCTTACAAGGCCCGTTGAGCTATGGCTACACCTTC
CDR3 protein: CASSLQGPLSYGYTF

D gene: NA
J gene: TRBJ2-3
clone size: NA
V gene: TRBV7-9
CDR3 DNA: TGTGCCAGCAGCCCCATCGGGGGGCCGACAGATACGCAGTATTTT
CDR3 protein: CASSPIGGPTDTQYF

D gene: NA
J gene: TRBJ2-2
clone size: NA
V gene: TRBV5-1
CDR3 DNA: TGTGCCAGCAGCCCCAGGACGGACGCGAACACCGGGGAGCTGTTTTTT
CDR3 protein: CASSPRTDANTGELFF

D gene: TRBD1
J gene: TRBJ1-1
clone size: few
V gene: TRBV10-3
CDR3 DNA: TGTGCCATCAGTTTGGACAGGGCTGGGAACACTGAAGCTTTCTTT
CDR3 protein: CAISLDRAGNTEAFF

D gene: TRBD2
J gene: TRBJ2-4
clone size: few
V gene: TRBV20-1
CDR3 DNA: TGCAGTGCGCCGGGGGGATACGCCAAAAACATTCAGTACTTC
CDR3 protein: CSAPGGYAKNIQYF

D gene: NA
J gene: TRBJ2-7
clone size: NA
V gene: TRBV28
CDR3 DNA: TGTGCCAGCACCCCTTCTGGGGGAGGACCCCTGTACGAGCAGTACTTC
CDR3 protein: CASTPSGGGPLYEQYF

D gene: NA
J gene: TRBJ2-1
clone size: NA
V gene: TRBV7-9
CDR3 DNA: TGTGCCAGCAGCCCACCCCAGAGTGCCAACAATGAGCAGTTCTTC
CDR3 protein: CASSPPQSANNEQFF

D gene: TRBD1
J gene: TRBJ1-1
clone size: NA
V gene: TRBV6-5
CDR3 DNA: TGTGCCAGCAGTTTCGTGACAGGGGGGACTGAAGCTTTCTTT
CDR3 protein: CASSFVTGGTEAFF

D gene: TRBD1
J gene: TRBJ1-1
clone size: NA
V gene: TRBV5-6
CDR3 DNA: TGTGCCAGCAACATATATGGCGCAGGGGGCGGAATTAAAGCTTTCTTT
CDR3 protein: CASNIYGAGGGIKAFF

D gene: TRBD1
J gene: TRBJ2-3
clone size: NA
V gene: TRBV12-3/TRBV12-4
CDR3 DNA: TGTGCCAGCCACAGGGGCAGAACAGATGCGCAGTATTTT
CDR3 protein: CASHRGRTDAQYF

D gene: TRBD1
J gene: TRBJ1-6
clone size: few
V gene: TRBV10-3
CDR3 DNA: TGTGCCATCCAAGCGGGGGGGACAGGGAATAATTCACCCCTCCACTTT
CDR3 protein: CAIQAGGTGNNSPLHF

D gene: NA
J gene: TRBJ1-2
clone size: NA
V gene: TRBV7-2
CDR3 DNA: TGTGCCAGCAGCTTAATCGGAGACGCTGGCTACACCTTC
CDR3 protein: CASSLIGDAGYTF

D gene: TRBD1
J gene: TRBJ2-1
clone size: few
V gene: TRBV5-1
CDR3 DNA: TGCGCCAGCAGCTTGGGACAGGGGGGTGTCGATGAGCAGTTCTTC
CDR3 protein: CASSLGQGGVDEQFF

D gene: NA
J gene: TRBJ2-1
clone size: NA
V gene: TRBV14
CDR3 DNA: TGTGCCAGCAGCCCTTATGAGGGACGGCAGTTCTTC
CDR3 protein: CASSPYEGRQFF

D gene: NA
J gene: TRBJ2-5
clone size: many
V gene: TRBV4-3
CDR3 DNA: TGTGCCAGCAGCCAAGATTCTTGGGAGACCCAGTACTTC
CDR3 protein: CASSQDSWETQYF

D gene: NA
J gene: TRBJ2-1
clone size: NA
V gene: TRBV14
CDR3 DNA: TGTGCCAGCAGCCAAGATGGGCCGTGGGAATTTTACAATGAGCAGTTCTTC
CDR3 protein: CASSQDGPWEFYNEQFF

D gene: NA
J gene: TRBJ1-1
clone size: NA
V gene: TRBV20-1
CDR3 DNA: TGCAGTGCTAGCAAGGGGATCGACACTGAGGCTTTCTTT
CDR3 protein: CSASKGIDTEAFF

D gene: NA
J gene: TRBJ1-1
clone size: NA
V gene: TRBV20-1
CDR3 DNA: TGCAGTGCTAGATCGGACATGAACACTGAAGCTTTCTTT
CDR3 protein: CSARSDMNTEAFF

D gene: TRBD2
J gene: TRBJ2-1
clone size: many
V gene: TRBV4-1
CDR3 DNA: TGCGCCAGCAGCCAAGATATTATCGGGGGGGAGAATGAGCAGTTCTTC
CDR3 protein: CASSQDIIGGENEQFF

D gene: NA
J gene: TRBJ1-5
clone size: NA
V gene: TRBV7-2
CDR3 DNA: TGTGCCAGCAGCTTAGAGCCGTATAGCAATCAGCCCCAGCATTTT
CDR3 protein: CASSLEPYSNQPQHF

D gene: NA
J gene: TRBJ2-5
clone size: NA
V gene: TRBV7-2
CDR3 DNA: TGTGCCAGCAGCTTAGATTTCAGGGCAGAGACCCAGTACTTC
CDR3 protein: CASSLDFRAETQYF

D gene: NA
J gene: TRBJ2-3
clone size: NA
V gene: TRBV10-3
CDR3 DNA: TGTGCCATCAGTGAGTCGCCCCCTGGTGAGCGGGGCACAGATACGCAGTATTTT
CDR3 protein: CAISESPPGERGTDTQYF

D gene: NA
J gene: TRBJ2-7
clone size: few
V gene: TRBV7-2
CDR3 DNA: TGTGCCAGCAGCTTTTCGACAGAGACCTACGAGCAGTACTTC
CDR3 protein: CASSFSTETYEQYF

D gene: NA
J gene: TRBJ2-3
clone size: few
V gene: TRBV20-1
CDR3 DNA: TGCAGTGCTACGGCGGGGGCCGGAGATACGCAGTATTTT
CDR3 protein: CSATAGAGDTQYF

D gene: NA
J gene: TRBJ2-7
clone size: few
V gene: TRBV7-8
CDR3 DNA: TGTGCCAGCAGTCCCGACAGTACGGGGGAGCAGTACTTC
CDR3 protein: CASSPDSTGEQYF

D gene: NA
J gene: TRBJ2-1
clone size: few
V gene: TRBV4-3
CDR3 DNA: TGCGCCAGCAGCCAGCGTGCCAGGGGTTCCTACAATGAGCAGTTCTTC
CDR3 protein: CASSQRARGSYNEQFF

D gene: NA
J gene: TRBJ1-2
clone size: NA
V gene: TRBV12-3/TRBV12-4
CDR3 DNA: TGTGCCAGCAGTCCTCGGACATCCCGTGGCTACACCTTC
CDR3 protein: CASSPRTSRGYTF

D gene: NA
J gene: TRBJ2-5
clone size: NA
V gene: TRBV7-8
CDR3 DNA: TGTGCCAACAGCCCAGGGGGGACAGAAGAGACCCAGTACTTC
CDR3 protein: CANSPGGTEETQYF

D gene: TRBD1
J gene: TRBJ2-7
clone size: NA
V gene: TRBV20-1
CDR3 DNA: TGCAGTGCTTGGGACAGGGGGTCCTTAGCACCGTTATACGAGCAGTACTTC
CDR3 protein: CSAWDRGSLAPLYEQYF

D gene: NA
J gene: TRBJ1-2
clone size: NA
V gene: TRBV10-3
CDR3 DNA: TGTGCCATCAGTGAGTGGGGTGGAGGGTCTTCCTATGGCTACACCTTC
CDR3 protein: CAISEWGGGSSYGYTF

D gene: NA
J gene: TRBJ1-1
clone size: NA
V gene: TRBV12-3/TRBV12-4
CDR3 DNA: TGTGCCAGCAGTTTGGTAACCATGAACACTGAAGCTTTCTTT
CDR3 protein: CASSLVTMNTEAFF

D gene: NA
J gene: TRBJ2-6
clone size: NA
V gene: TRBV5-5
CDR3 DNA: TGTGCCAGCAGCTTGGCCGAGGCCAACGTCCTGACTTTC
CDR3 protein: CASSLAEANVLTF

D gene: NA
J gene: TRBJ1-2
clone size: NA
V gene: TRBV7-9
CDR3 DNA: TGTGCCAGCAGCTTACTTGGTTTGATCTATGGCTACACCTTC
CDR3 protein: CASSLLGLIYGYTF

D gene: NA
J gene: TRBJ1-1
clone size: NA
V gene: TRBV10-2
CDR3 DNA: TGCGCCAGCAGTGGATCCAGGGTGGGTGAAGCTTTCTTT
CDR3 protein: CASSGSRVGEAFF

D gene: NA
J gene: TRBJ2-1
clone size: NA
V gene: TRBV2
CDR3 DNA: TGTGCCGGTCGGATAAGCGCATACGAGCAGTTCTTC
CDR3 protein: CAGRISAYEQFF

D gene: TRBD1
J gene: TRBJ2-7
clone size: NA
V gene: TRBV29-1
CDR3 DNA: TGCAGCGCCACAATCGAGGGACAGGGGTACTTC
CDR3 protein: CSATIEGQGYF

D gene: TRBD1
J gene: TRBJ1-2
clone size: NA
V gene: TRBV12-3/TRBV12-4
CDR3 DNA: TGTGCCAGCAGGGGGGGACAGGGCCATGGTGGCTACACCTTC
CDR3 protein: CASRGGQGHGGYTF

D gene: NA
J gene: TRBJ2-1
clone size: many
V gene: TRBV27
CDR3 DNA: TGTGCCAGCAGTGTAGACAGTTTTTCCTACAATGAGCAGTTCTTC
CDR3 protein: CASSVDSFSYNEQFF

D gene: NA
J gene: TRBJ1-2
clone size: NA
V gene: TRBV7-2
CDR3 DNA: TGTGCCAGCAGTTTAGTGAAGACTTCTAACTATGGCTACACCTTC
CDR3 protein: CASSLVKTSNYGYTF

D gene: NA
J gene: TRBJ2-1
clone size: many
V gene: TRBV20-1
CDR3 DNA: TGCAGTGCTACCTCCGGGGCCACCTCCTACAATGAGCAGTTCTTC
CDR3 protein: CSATSGATSYNEQFF

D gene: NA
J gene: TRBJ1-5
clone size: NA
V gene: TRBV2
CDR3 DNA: TGTGCCAGCAGTGTTTATGGCGCGTCTAGCAATCAGCCCCAGCATTTT
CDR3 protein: CASSVYGASSNQPQHF

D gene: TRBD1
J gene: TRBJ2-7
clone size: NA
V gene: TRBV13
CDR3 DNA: TGTGCCAGCAGCCATGACAGGGGGCACCCCTCCTACGAGCAGTACTTC
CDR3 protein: CASSHDRGHPSYEQYF

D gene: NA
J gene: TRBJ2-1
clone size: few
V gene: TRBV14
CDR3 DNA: TGTGCCAGCAGCCAAAACCTTCCAAGAGTCAATGAGCAGTTCTTC
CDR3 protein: CASSQNLPRVNEQFF

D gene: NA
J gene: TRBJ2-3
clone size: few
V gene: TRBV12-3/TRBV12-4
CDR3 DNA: TGTGCCAGCAGAGCAACGGGACTCACAGATACGCAGTATTTT
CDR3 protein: CASRATGLTDTQYF